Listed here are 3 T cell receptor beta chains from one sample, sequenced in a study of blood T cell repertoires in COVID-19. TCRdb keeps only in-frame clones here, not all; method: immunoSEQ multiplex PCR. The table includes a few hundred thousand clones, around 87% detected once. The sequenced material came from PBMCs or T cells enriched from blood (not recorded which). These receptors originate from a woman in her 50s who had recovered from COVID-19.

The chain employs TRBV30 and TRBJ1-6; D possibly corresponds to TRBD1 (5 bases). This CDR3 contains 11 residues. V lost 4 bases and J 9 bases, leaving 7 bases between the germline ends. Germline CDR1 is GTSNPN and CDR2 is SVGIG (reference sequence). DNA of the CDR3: TGTGCCTGGAATCAGGGTTCACCCCTCCACTTT. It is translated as CAWNQGSPLHF.

The CDR3 coding sequence is TGTGCCAGCTCACCCAAGGCGGGGCAGTCGAGCACAGATACGCAGTATTTT. This translates into CASSPKAGQSSTDTQYF. The rearrangement joins TRBV18 to TRBJ2-3; a possible D gene is TRBD2 (6 bases). The CDR3 length is 17 residues. Germline V gene data show CDR1 as KGHSH and CDR2 as LQKENI. Between the trimmed V and J ends, which lost 3 bases and 0 bases, there was a span of 16 bases.

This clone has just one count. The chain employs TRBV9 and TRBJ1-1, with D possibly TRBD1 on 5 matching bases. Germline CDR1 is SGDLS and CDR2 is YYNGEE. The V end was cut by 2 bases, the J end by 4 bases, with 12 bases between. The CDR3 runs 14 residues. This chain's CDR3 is CASSVDSSSTEAFF. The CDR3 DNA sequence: TGTGCCAGCAGCGTCGACAGTAGCTCCACTGAAGCTTTCTTT.